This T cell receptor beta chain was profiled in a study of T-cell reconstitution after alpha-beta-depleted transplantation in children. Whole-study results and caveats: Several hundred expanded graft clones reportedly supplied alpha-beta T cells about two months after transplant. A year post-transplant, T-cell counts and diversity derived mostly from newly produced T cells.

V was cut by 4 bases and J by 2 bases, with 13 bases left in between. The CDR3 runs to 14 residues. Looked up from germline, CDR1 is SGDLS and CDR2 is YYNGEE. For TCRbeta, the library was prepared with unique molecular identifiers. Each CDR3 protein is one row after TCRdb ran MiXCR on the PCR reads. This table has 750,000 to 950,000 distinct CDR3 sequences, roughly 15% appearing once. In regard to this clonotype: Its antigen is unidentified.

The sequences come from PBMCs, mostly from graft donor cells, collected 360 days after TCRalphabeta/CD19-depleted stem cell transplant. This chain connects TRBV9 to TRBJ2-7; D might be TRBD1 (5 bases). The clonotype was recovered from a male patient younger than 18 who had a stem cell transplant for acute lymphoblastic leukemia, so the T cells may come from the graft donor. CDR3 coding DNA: TGTGCCAGCAGCCCGACAGCGATCCCCTACGAGCAGTACTTC. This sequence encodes CASSPTAIPYEQYF. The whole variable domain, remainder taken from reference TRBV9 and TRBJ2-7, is DSGVTQTPKHLITATGQRVTLRCSPRSGDLSVYWYQQSLDQGLQFLIQYYNGEERAKGNILERFSAQQFPDLHSELNLSSLELGDSALYFCASSPTAIPYEQYFGPGTRLTVT.